The present TCR beta chain was sequenced within a study of radiotherapy plus CTLA-4 blockade in lung cancer. For the study at large: Objective response rate was 15% to 20%; disease control rate, around 31%.

Concerning this clone itself: Its antigen remains unknown.

General study findings and limits: TCR clones of tumor origin grew in blood after radiotherapy plus ipilimumab.

Patients had chemo-refractory metastatic non-small-cell lung cancer and received focal radiation plus CTLA-4 blockade that used ipilimumab. Clones were read by immunoSEQ multiplex PCR, and TCRdb kept only the in-frame ones, dropping some. In the table there are some 66,000 clones, under 85% of which are singletons. This specimen consisted of peripheral blood, obtained from a patient treated with radiotherapy plus ipilimumab. The receptor's source is a human donor with non-small cell lung cancer who had a partial response to radiotherapy plus ipilimumab.

The CDR3: CASSYLTGANTEAFF. CDR3 sequence (DNA): TGTGCCAGCAGTTACCTCACAGGGGCTAACACTGAAGCTTTCTTT. The chain recombines TRBV6-5 with TRBJ1-1; 7 bases align to TRBD1. In germline, CDR1 is MNHEY, CDR2 SVGAGI. V dropped 2 bases and J dropped 2; count of bases not matched to a gene: 5. CDR3 length: 15 residues.